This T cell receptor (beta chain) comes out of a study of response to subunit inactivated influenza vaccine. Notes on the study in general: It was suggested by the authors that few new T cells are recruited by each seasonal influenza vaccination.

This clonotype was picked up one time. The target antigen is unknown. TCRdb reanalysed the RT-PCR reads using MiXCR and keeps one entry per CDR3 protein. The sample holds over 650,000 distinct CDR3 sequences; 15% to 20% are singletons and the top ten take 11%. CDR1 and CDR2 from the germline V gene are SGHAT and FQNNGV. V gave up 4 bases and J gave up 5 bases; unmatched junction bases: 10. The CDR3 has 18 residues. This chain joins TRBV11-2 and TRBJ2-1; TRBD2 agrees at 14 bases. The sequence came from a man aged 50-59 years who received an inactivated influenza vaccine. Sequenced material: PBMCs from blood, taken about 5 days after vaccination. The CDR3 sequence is CASSSLPGLAGADNEQFF. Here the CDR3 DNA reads TGTGCCAGCAGCTCACTTCCGGGACTAGCGGGGGCGGACAATGAGCAGTTCTTC.